The T cell receptor (beta chain) described here comes from a study of blood T cell repertoires in COVID-19. As for the study in general: Samples of COVID-19 (acute and convalescent) were obtained from the United States, Italy and Spain. T cells, B-cell-depleted T cells, or PBMCs supplied cDNA or gDNA.

The CDR3 has 15 amino acids. V dropped 5 bases and J dropped 4 bases, with 14 bases sitting between them. From germline, CDR1 is SGHTA and CDR2 FQGNSA. Original processing methods: Nucleated cell counts were estimated from reference gene primer amplification. Assay used: immunoSEQ multiplex PCR; TCRdb lists only in-frame clones, some missing. V and J calls and clone size are as listed in that table; D and trimming were resolved from the DNA. The sample consists of around 200,000 clones, about 88% of them appearing once. The specimen was peripheral blood. The chain combines TRBV7-2 with TRBJ2-2; a possible D gene is TRBD1 (6 bases). This receptor was taken from a man between 35 and 55 years old with active or convalescent COVID-19. The CDR3 loop reads CASSNRDKTTGELFF. The CDR3, as DNA: TGTGCCAGCAGCAACCGGGACAAAACCACCGGGGAGCTGTTTTTT.